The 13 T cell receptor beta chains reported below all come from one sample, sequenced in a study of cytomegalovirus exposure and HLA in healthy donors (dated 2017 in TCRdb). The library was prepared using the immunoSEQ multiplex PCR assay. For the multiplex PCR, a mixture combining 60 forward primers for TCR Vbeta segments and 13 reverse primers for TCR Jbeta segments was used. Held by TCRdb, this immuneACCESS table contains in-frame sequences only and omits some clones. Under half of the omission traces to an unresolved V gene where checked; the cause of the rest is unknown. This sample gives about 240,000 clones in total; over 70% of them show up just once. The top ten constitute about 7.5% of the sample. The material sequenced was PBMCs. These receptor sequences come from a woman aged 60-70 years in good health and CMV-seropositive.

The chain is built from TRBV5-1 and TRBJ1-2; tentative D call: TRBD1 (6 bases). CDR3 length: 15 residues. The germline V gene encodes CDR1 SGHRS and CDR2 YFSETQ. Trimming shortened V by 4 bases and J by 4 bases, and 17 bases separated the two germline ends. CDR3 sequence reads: CASSADSGGSYGYTF. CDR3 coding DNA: TGCGCCAGCAGCGCGGACAGCGGGGGGTCCTATGGCTACACCTTC.

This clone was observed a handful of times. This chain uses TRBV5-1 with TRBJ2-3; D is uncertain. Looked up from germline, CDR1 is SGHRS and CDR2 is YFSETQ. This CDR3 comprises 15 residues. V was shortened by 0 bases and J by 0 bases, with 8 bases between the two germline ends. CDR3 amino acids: CASSLVAESTDTQYF. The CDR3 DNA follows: TGCGCCAGCAGCTTGGTGGCGGAAAGCACAGATACGCAGTATTTT.

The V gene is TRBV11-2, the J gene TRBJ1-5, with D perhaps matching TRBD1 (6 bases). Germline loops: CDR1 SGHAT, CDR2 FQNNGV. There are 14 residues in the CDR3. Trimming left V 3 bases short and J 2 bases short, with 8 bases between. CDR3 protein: CASSFRGRNQPQHF. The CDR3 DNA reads TGTGCCAGCAGCTTCAGGGGTCGCAATCAGCCCCAGCATTTT.

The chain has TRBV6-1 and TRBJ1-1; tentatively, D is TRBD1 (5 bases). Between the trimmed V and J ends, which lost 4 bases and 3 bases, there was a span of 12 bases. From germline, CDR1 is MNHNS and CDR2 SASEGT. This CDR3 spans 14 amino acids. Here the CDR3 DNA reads TGTGCCAGCAGTGTTACGGGAGGGGACACTGAAGCTTTCTTT. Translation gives CASSVTGGDTEAFF.

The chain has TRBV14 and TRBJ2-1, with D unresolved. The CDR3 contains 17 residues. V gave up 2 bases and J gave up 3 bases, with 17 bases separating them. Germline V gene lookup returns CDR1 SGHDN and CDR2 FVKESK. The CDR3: CASSQLGSLGNYNEQFF. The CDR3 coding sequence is TGTGCCAGCAGCCAACTCGGATCCCTGGGCAACTACAATGAGCAGTTCTTC. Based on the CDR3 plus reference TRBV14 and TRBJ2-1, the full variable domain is EAGVTQFPSHSVIEKGQTVTLRCDPISGHDNLYWYRRVMGKEIKFLLHFVKESKQDESGMPNNRFLAERTGGTYSTLKVQPAELEDSGVYFCASSQLGSLGNYNEQFFGPGTRLTVL.

The CDR3 coding sequence is TGTGCCAGCAGCCAATTTGACAGCTATGGCTACACCTTC. Protein: CASSQFDSYGYTF. The chain joins TRBV16 to TRBJ1-2, with D possibly matching TRBD1 (5 bases). The CDR3 totals 13 residues. Trimming cost V 1 base and J 4 bases, with 7 bases left between them. CDR1 and CDR2 (germline): KGHSY, FQNENV.

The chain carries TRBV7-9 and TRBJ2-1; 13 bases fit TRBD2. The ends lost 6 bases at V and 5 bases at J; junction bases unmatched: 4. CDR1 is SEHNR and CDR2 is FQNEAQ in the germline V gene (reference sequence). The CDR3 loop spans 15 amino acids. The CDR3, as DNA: TGTGCCAGCAGATTACTAGCGGGAGGGAACAATGAGCAGTTCTTC. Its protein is CASRLLAGGNNEQFF.

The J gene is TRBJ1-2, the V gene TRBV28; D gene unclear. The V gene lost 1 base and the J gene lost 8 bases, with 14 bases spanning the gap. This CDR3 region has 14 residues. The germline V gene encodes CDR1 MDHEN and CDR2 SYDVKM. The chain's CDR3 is CASSLLRGLIGYTF. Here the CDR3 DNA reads TGTGCCAGCAGTTTATTACGAGGGTTGATCGGCTACACCTTC.

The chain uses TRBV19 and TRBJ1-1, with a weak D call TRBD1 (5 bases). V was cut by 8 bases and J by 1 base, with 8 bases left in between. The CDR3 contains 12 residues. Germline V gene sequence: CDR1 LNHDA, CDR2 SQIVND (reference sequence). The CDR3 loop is CASYRGNTEAFF. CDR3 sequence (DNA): TGTGCCAGTTATAGGGGGAACACTGAAGCTTTCTTT. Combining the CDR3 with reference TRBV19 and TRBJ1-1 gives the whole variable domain DGGITQSPKYLFRKEGQNVTLSCEQNLNHDAMYWYRQDPGQGLRLIYYSQIVNDFQKGDIAEGYSVSREKKESFPLTVTSAQKNPTAFYLCASYRGNTEAFFGQGTRLTVV.

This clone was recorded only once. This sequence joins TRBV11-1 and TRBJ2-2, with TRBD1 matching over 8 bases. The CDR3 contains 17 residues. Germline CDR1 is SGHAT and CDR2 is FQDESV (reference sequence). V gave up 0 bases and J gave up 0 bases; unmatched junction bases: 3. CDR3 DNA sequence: TGTGCCAGCAGCTTAGCGCGGGACAGGTCGAACACCGGGGAGCTGTTTTTT. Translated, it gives CASSLARDRSNTGELFF. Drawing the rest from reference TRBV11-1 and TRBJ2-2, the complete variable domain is EAEVAQSPRYKITEKSQAVAFWCDPISGHATLYWYRQILGQGPELLVQFQDESVVDDSQLPKDRFSAERLKGVDSTLKIQPAELGDSAMYLCASSLARDRSNTGELFFGEGSRLTVL.

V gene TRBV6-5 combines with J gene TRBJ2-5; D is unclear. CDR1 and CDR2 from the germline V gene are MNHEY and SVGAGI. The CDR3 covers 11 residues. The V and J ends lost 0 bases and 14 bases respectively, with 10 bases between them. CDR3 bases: TGTGCCAGCAGTTACTCGGGCGTCCTTTACTTC. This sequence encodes CASSYSGVLYF.

The CDR3 nucleotides are TGTGCCAGTTATAGCAGCTCTGGGGCCAACGTCCTGACTTTC. Protein product: CASYSSSGANVLTF. The chain employs TRBV19 and TRBJ2-6; no clear D gene. The CDR3 is 14 amino acids. Germline CDR1 reads LNHDA; CDR2 reads SQIVND (reference sequence). Trimming cost V 8 bases and J 0 bases, with 8 bases left between them.

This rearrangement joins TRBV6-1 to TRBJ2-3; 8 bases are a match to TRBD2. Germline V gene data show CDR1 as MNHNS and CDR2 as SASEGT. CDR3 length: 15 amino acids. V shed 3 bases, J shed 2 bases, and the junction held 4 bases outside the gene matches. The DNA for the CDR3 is TGTGCCAGCAGTGAGGGAGCGGGAGCCACAGATACGCAGTATTTT. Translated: CASSEGAGATDTQYF.